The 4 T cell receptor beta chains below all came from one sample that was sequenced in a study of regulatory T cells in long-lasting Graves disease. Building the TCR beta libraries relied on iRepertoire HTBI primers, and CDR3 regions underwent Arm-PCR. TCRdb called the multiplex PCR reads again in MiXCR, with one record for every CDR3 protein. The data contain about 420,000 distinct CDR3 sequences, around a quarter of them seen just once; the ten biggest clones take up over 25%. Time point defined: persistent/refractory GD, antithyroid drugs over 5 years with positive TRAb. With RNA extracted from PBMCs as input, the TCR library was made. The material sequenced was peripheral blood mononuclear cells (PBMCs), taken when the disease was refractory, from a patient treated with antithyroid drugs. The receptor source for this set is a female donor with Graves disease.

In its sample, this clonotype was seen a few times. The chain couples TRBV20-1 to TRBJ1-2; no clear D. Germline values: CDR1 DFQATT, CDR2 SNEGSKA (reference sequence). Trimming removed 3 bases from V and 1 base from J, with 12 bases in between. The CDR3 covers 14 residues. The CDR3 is CSASTGLGNYGYTF. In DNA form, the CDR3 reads TGCAGTGCTAGTACCGGGCTGGGTAACTATGGCTACACCTTC.

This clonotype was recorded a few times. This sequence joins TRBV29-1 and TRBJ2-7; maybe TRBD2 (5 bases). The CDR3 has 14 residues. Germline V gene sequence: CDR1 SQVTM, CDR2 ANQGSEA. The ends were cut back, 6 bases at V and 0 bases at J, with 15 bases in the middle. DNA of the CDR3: TGCAGCGTGGCCGGGATTAAGGCCTCCTACGAGCAGTACTTC. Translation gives CSVAGIKASYEQYF.

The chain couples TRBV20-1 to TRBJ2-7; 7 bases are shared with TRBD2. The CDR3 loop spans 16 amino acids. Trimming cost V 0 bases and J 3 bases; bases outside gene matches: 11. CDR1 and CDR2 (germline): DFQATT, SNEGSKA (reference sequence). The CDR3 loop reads CSARDRGGSLLYEQYF. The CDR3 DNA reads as TGCAGTGCTAGAGATAGAGGCGGGAGTTTACTCTACGAGCAGTACTTC.

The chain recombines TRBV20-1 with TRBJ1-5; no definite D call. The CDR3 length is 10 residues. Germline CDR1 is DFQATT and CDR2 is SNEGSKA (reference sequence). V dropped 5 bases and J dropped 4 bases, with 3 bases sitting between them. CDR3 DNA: TGCAGTGCTGGTAATCAGCCCCAGCATTTT. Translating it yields CSAGNQPQHF.